The entry below describes one T cell receptor beta chain. Random hexamers primed reverse transcription of about 0.45 to 1 ug RNA. A single record per CDR3 protein comes from TCRdb applying MiXCR to the immunoSEQ multiplex PCR reads. This table holds about 300,000 distinct CDR3 sequences, about nine tenths found once. Germline V gene lookup returns CDR1 MNHEY and CDR2 SMNVEV (reference sequence). V was clipped by 2 bases and J by 1 base, with 5 bases between them. This CDR3 has 14 residues. These data come from a study of CD8 T cells in Susac syndrome. The chain employs TRBV27 and TRBJ2-2, with D unclear. This receptor was obtained from a human donor with multiple sclerosis. Sample: CD8+ T cells from PBMCs. The chain's CDR3 is CASSLRLNTGELFF. The CDR3, as DNA: TGTGCCAGCAGTTTAAGGCTGAACACCGGGGAGCTGTTTTTT.